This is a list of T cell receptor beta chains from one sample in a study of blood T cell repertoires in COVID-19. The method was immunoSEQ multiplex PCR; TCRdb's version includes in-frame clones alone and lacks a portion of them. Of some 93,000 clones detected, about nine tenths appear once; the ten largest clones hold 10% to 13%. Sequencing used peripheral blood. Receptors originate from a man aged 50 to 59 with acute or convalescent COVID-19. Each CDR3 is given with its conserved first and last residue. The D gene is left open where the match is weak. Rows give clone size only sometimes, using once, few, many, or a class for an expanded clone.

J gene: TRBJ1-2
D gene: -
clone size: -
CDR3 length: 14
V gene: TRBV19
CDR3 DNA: TGTGCCAGTAGTATAAGGCGCGGAAACTATGGCTACACCTTC
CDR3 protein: CASSIRRGNYGYTF

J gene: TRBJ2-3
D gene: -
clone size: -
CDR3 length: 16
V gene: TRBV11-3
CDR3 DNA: TGTGCCAGCAGCAAAGGATCCGCGACAGGTCCAGATACGCAGTATTTT
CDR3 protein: CASSKGSATGPDTQYF

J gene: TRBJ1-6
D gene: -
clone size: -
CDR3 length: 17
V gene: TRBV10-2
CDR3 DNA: TGCGCCAGCAGTGACAAGGTCTTGGGGCAGTATAATTCACCCCTCCACTTT
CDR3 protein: CASSDKVLGQYNSPLHF

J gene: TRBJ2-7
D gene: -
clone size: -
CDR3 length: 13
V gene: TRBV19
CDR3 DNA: TGTGCCAGTAGTATAGAGAATTGGAGCGAGCAGTACTTC
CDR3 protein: CASSIENWSEQYF

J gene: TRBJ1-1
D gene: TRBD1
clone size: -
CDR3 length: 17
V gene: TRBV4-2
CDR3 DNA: TGTGCCAGCAGCCAAGAGGGACAGGGGTTAATGAACACTGAAGCTTTCTTT
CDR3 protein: CASSQEGQGLMNTEAFF

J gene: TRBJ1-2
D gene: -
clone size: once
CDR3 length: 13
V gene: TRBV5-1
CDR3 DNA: TGCGCCAGCAGCTTGGGGACAGTTTATGGCTACACCTTC
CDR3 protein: CASSLGTVYGYTF

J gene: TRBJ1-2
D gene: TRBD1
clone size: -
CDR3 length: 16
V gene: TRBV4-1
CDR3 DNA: TGCGCCAGCAGCCATCTCCGACAGGGGGCTGGCTATGGCTACACCTTC
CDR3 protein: CASSHLRQGAGYGYTF

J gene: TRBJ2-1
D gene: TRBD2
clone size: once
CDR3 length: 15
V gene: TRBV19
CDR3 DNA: TGTGCCAGTAGCCTTTTAGCGGGAGGGCTTTATGAGCAGTTCTTC
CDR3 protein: CASSLLAGGLYEQFF

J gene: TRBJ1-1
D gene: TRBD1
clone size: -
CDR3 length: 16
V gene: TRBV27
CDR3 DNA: TGTGCCAGCAGTAGAACCGGGACAGGGTTGCGGACTGAAGCTTTCTTT
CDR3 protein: CASSRTGTGLRTEAFF

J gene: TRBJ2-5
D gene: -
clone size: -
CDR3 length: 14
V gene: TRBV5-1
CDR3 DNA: TGCGCCAGCAGCTTGCAGGGGCCCCAAGAGACCCAGTACTTC
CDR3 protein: CASSLQGPQETQYF

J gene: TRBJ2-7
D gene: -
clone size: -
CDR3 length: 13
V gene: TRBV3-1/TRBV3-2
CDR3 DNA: TGTGCCAGCAGCCAAGAGTTATATGACGAGCAGTACTTC
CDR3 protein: CASSQELYDEQYF

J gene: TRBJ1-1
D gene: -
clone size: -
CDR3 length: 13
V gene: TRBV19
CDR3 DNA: TGTGCCAGTAGTACCCACGAGCACACTGAAGCTTTCTTT
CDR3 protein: CASSTHEHTEAFF

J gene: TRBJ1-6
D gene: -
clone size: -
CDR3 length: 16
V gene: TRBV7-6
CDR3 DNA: TGTGCCAGCAGCTCCGGTTTGCAGGGCATTAATTCACCCCTCCACTTT
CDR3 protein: CASSSGLQGINSPLHF

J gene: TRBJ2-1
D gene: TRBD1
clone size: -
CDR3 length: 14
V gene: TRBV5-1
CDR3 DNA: TGCGCCAGCAGGGCAGGGGGCTCCTACAATGAGCAGTTCTTC
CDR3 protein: CASRAGGSYNEQFF

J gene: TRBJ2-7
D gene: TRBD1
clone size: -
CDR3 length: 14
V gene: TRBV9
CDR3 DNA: TGTGCCAGCAGCGTAGCCCAGGGGGCGGGAGAGCAGTACTTC
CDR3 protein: CASSVAQGAGEQYF

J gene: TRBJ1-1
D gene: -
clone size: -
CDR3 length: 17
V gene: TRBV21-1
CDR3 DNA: TGTGCCAGCAGCATTAACCGGGACAGAGACGGGTACACTGAAGCTTTCTTT
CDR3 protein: CASSINRDRDGYTEAFF

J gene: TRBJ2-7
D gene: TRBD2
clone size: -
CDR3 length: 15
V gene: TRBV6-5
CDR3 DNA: TGTGCCAGCAGTTACCGGACTAGCGGGATTTACGAGCAGTACTTC
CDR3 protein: CASSYRTSGIYEQYF

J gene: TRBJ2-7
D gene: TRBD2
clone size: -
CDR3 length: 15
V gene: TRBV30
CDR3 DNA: TGTGCCTGGAGTGGGGGACTAGGGGAGCCCTACGAGCAGTACTTC
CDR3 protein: CAWSGGLGEPYEQYF

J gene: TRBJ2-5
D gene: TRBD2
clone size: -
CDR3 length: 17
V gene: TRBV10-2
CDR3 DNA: TGCGCCAGCAGGGGGCCGAGGGGCATAGCGGGAGATGAGACCCAGTACTTC
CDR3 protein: CASRGPRGIAGDETQYF

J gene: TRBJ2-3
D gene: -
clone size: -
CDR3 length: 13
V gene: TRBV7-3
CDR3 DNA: TGTGCCAGCAGCTCTGGACTGGGAGATACGCAGTATTTT
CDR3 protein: CASSSGLGDTQYF

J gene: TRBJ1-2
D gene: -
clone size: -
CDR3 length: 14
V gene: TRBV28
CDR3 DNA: TGTGCCAGCAGCCTACCCGCCAATGGCTATGGCTACACCTTC
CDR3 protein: CASSLPANGYGYTF

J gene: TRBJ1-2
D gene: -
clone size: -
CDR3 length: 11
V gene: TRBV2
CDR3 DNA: TGTGCCAGCAGGGCCGACAGGAATCTCCACTTC
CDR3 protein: CASRADRNLHF

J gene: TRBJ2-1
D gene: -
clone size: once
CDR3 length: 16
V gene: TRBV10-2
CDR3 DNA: TGCGCCAGCAGTGAGTGGGGAGACTACTCCTACAATGAGCAGTTCTTC
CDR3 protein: CASSEWGDYSYNEQFF

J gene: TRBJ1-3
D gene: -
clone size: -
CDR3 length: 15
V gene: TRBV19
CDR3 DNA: TGTGCCAGTAGGGCCGGACACCTCTCTGGAAACACCATATATTTT
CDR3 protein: CASRAGHLSGNTIYF

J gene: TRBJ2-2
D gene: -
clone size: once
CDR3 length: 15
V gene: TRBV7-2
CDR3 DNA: TGTGCCAGCGCAAGTGGCGGTTGGAACACCGGGGAGCTGTTTTTT
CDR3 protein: CASASGGWNTGELFF

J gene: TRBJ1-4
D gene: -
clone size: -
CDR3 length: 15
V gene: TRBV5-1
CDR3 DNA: TGCGCCAGCAGCTTGGGGCTCACAACAAATGAAAAACTGTTTTTT
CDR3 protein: CASSLGLTTNEKLFF

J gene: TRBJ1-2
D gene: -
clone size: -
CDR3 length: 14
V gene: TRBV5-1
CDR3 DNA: TGCGCCAGCAGCCCAGAGGGGACCGGAGGGGGCTACACCTTC
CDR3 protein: CASSPEGTGGGYTF

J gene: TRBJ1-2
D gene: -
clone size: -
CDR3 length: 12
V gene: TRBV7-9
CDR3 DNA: TGTGCCAGCAGCTTTGGGCAGGATGGCTACACCTTC
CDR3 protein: CASSFGQDGYTF

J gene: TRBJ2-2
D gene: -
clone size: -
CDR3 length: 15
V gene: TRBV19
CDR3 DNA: TGTGCCAGTAACCTTGGCAGGGCCAACGGCGGGGAGCTGTTTTTT
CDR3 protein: CASNLGRANGGELFF

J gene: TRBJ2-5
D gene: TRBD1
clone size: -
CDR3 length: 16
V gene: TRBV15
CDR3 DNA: TGTGCCACCAGCAGAGGGACAGGGGGGGTCCAAGAGACCCAGTACTTC
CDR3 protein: CATSRGTGGVQETQYF

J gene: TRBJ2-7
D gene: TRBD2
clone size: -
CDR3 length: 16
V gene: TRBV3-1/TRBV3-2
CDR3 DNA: TGTGCCAGCAGCCAAGCTTGGACTAGCGCCACCTACGAGCAGTACTTC
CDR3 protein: CASSQAWTSATYEQYF

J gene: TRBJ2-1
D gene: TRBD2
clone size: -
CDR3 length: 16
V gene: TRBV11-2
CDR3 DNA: TGTGCCAGCAGCTTTCTAGCGGGAGTTGTCTACAATGAGCAGTTCTTC
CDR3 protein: CASSFLAGVVYNEQFF

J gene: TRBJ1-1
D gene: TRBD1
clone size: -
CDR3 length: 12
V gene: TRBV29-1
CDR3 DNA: TGCAGCGTGACTACAGGGGGCACTGAAGCTTTCTTT
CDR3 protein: CSVTTGGTEAFF

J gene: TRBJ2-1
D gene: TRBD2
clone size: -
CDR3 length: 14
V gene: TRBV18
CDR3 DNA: TGTGCCAGCTCACCCGGGACTAGCTACAATGAGCAGTTCTTC
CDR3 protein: CASSPGTSYNEQFF

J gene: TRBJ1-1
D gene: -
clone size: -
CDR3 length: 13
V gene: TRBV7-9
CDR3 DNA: TGTGCCAGCAGCTTCAACGGCCCCGAGGGAGCTTTCTTT
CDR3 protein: CASSFNGPEGAFF

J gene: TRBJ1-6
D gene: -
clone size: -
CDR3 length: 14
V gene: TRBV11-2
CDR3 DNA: TGTGCCAGCAGCTCCGACAGTTATAATTCACCCCTCCACTTT
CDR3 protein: CASSSDSYNSPLHF

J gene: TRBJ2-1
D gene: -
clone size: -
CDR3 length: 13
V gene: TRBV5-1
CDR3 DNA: TGCGCCAGCAGCTCCCGGGTCTACAATGAGCAGTTCTTC
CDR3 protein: CASSSRVYNEQFF

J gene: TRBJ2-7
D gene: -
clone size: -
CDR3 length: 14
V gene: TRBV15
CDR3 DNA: TGTGCCACCAGCAGAGATCGGGTCAGCTACGAGCAGTACTTC
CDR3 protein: CATSRDRVSYEQYF

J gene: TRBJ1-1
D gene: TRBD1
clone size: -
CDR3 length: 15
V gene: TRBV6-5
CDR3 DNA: TGTGCCAGCAGCCTGACAGGGCTAATGAACACTGAAGCTTTCTTT
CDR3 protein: CASSLTGLMNTEAFF

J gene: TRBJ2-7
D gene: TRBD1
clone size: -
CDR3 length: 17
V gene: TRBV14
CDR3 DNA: TGTGCCAGCAGCCAAGATCTTTGGACAGGGGGTGCATTCGAGCAGTACTTC
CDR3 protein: CASSQDLWTGGAFEQYF

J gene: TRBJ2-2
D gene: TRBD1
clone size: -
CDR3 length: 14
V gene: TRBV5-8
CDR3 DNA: TGTGCCAGCAGCCCGGGACAGTACACCGGGGAGCTGTTTTTT
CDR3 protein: CASSPGQYTGELFF

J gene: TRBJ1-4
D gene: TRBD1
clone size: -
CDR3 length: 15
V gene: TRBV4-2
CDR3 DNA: TGTGCCAGCAGCCAAGGGAACAGGGGGAGTGAAAAACTGTTTTTT
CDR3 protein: CASSQGNRGSEKLFF

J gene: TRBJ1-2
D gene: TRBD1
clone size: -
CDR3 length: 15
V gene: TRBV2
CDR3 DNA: TGTGCCAGCCATCCCAGGACAGGGGCCACCTATGGCTACACCTTC
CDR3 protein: CASHPRTGATYGYTF

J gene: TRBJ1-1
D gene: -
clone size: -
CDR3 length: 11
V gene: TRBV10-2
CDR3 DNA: TGCGCCAGCAGTGGAGACACTGAAGCTTTCTTT
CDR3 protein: CASSGDTEAFF

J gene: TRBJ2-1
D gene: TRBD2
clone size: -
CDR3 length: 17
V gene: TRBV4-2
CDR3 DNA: TGTGCCAGTAGCGCAAGAGGCGGGAGGGCTTCCTACAATGAGCAGTTCTTC
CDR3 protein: CASSARGGRASYNEQFF

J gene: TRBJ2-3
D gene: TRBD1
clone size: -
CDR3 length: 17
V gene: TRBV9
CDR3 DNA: TGTGCCAGCAGCCCCGGGACAGGGGAGAGGGGCACAGATACGCAGTATTTT
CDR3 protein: CASSPGTGERGTDTQYF

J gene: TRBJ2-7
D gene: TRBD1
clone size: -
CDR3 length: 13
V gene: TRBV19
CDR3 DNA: TGTGCCAGTAGTAGGGGACAGGGTCGAGAGCAGTACTTC
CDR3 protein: CASSRGQGREQYF

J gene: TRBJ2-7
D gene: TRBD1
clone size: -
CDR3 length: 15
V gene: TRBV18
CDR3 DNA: TGTGCCAGCTCACCACCGCTTTACAGGGGCGGGGAGCAGTACTTC
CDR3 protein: CASSPPLYRGGEQYF

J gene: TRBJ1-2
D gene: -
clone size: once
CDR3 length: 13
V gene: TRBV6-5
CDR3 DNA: TGTGCCAGCAGGGCTGGACAGTCCTATGGCTACACCTTC
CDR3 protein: CASRAGQSYGYTF